This entry is about one T cell receptor beta chain. Produced via immunoSEQ multiplex PCR; TCRdb's table is partial and in-frame only. The sample has more than 400,000 clones; 81% are singletons. This specimen belongs to a study of shared clonotypes between healthy human individuals. Trimming left V 1 base short and J 5 bases short, with 11 bases between. Germline V lookup: CDR1 SGHTA, CDR2 FQGNSA. This CDR3 has 14 amino acids. Sequenced: PBMCs. This chain connects TRBV7-2 to TRBJ1-2; a possible D gene is TRBD1 (6 bases). This TCR was sampled from a woman aged 40 to 50 in good health. Some clones in this sample may be carry-over from other donors' samples. The CDR3 here is CASSLVRQGYGYTF. The CDR3 nucleotides are TGTGCCAGCAGCTTAGTTCGGCAGGGGTATGGCTACACCTTC.